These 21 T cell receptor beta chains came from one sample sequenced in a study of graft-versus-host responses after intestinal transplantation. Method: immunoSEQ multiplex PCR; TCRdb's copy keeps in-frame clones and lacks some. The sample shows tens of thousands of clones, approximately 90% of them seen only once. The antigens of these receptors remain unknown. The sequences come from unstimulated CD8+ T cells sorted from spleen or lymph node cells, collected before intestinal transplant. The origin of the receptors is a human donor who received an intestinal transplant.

The CDR3 is CASTGGLAGGSSYEQYF. The CDR3 DNA reads TGTGCCAGCACCGGGGGACTAGCGGGAGGTAGCTCCTACGAGCAGTACTTC. The gene calls are TRBV11-2 and TRBJ2-7; 15 positions agree with TRBD2. After removal of 7 bases from V and 0 bases from J, the junction contained 7 bases not matched to a gene. Germline V lookup: CDR1 SGHAT, CDR2 FQNNGV. The CDR3 consists of 17 residues.

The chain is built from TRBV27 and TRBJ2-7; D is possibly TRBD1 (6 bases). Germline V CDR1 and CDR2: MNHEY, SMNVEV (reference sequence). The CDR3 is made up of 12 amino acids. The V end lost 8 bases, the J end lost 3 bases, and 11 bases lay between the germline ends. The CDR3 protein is CASGLGGYEQYF. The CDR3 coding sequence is TGTGCCAGCGGTCTAGGGGGCTACGAGCAGTACTTC.

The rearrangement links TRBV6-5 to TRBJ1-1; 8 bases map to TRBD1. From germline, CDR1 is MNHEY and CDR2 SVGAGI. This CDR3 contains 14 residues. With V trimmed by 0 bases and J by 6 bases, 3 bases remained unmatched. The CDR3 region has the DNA TGTGCCAGCAGTTACTCCCCCAGGGGGCCTGAAGCTTTCTTT. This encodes CASSYSPRGPEAFF.

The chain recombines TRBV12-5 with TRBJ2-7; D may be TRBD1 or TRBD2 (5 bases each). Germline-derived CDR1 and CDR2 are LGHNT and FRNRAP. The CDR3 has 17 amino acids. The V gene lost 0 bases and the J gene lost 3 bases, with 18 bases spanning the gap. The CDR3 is CASGLVRWGMRGYEQYF. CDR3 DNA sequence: TGTGCTAGTGGTTTGGTAAGGTGGGGAATGAGGGGCTACGAGCAGTACTTC.

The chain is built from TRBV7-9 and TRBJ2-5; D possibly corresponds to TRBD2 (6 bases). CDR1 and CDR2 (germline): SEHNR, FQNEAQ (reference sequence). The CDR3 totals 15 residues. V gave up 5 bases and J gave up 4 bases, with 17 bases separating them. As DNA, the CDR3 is TGTGCCAGCAGCACCCTCGTTATAGCGGTAGAGACCCAGTACTTC. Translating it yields CASSTLVIAVETQYF.

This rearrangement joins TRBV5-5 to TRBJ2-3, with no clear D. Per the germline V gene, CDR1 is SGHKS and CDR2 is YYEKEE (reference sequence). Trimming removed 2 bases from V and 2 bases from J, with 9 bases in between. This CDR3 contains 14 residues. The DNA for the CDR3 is TGTGCCAGCAGCTTCACGGGTTTCACAGATACGCAGTATTTT. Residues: CASSFTGFTDTQYF.

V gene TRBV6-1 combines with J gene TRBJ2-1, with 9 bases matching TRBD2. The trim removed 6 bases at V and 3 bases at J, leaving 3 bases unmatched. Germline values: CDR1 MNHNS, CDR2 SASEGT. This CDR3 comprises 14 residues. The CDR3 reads CASSRLADYNEQFF. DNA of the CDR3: TGTGCCAGCAGCAGACTAGCGGACTACAATGAGCAGTTCTTC.

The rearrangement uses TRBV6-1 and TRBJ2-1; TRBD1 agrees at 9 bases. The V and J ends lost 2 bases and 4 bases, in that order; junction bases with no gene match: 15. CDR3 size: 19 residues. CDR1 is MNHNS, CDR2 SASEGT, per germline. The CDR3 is CASSELPFPGTGKYNEQFF. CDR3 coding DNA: TGTGCCAGCAGTGAATTACCATTTCCCGGGACAGGGAAATACAATGAGCAGTTCTTC.

CDR3 in DNA: TGTGCCAGCAGCCCTTCGGGCACAGATACGCAGTATTTT. It codes for CASSPSGTDTQYF. V is TRBV4-2 and J is TRBJ2-3; D is uncertain. The ends were cut back, 4 bases at V and 1 base at J, with 6 bases in the middle. Germline-derived CDR1 and CDR2 are LGHNA and YNFKEQ. The CDR3 is 13 amino acids.

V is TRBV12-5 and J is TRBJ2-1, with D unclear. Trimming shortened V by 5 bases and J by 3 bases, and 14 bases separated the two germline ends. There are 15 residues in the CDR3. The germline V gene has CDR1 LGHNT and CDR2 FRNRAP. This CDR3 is CASGPKEPHYNEQFF. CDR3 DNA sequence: TGTGCTAGTGGTCCCAAAGAACCGCACTACAATGAGCAGTTCTTC. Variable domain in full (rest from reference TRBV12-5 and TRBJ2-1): DARVTQTPRHKVTEMGQEVTMRCQPILGHNTVFWYRQTMMQGLELLAYFRNRAPLDDSGMPKDRFSAEMPDATLATLKIQPSEPRDSAVYFCASGPKEPHYNEQFFGPGTRLTVL.

CDR3 protein: CASSLASGYEQYF. Here the CDR3 DNA reads TGTGCCAGCAGCTTAGCCAGCGGATACGAGCAGTACTTC. V gene TRBV11-3 combines with J gene TRBJ2-7; perhaps TRBD2 as D (5 bases). V shed 1 base and J shed 4 bases, with 8 bases lying between them. The CDR3 is 13 residues long. Germline V gene data show CDR1 as SGHNT and CDR2 as YENEEA.

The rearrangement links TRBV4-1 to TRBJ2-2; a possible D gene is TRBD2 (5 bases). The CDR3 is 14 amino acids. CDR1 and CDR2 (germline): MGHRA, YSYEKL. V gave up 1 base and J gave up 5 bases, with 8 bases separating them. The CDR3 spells CASSQVSATGELFF. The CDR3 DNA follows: TGCGCCAGCAGCCAAGTTAGCGCAACCGGGGAGCTGTTTTTT.

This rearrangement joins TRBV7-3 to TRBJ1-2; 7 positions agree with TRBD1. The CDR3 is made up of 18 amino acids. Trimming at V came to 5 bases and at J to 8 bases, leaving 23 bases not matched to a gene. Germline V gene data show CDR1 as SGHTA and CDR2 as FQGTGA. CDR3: CASSLFPKVGTDPEGYTF. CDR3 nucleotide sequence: TGTGCCAGCAGCCTCTTTCCGAAAGTAGGGACAGATCCTGAGGGCTACACCTTC. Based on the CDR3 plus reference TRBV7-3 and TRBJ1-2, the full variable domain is GAGVSQTPSNKVTEKGKYVELRCDPISGHTALYWYRQSLGQGPEFLIYFQGTGAADDSGLPNDRFFAVRPEGSVSTLKIQRTERGDSAVYLCASSLFPKVGTDPEGYTFGSGTRLTVV.

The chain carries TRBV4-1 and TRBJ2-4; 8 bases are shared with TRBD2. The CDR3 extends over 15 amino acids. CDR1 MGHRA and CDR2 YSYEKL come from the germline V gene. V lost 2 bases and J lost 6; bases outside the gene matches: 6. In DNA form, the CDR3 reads TGCGCCAGCAGCCAATGGGGCGGGGGGAGAAACATTCAGTACTTC. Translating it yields CASSQWGGGRNIQYF.

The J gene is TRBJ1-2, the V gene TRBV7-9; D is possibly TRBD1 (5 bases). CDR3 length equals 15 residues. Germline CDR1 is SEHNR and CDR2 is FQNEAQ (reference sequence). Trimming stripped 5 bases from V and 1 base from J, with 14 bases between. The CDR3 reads CASSPADSHNYGYTF. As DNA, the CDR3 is TGTGCCAGCAGCCCCGCAGACAGCCATAACTATGGCTACACCTTC.

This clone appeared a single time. The CDR3 sequence is CATLKAIYGYTF. The CDR3 coding sequence is TGCGCCACCCTGAAAGCAATCTATGGCTACACCTTC. This chain links TRBV10-2 with TRBJ1-2, with no clear D. The CDR3 runs 12 residues. Germline CDR1 and CDR2: WSHSY and SAAADI. Trimming removed 10 bases at V and 4 bases at J, with 13 bases between.

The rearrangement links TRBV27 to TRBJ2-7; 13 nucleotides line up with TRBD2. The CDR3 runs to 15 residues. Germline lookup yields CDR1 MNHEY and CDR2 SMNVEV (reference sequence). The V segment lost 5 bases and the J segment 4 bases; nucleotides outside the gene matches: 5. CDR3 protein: CASSILAGGPYEQYF. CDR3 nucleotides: TGTGCCAGCAGTATACTAGCGGGGGGGCCATACGAGCAGTACTTC.

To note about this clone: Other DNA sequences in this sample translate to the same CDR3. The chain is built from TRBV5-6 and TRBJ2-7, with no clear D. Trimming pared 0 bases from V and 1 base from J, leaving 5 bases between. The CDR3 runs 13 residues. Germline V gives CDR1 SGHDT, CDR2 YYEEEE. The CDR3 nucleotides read TGTGCCAGCAGCTTGGGGGTTTCCTACGAGCAGTACTTC. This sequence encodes CASSLGVSYEQYF.

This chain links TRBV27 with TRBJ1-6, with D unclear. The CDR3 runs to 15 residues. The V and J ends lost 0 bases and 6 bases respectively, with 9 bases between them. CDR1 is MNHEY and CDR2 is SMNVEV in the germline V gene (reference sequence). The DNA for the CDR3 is TGTGCCAGCAGTTTATCACGGACGGCTAATTCACCCCTCCACTTT. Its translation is CASSLSRTANSPLHF.

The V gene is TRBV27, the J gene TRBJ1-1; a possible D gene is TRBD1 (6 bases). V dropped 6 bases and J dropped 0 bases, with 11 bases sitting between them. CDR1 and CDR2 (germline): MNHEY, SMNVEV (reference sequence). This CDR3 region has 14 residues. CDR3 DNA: TGTGCCAGCAGGACAGGAGTCATGAACACTGAAGCTTTCTTT. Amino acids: CASRTGVMNTEAFF.

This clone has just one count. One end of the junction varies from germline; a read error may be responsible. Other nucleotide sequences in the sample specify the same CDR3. The CDR3 here is CASSKGGQGENGYTF. The CDR3, as DNA: TGTGCCAGTAGTAAGGGGGGACAGGGGGAAAACGGCTATACCTTC. The chain joins TRBV19 to TRBJ1-2; 11 nucleotides align to TRBD1. The germline V gene has CDR1 LNHDA and CDR2 SQIVND (reference sequence). This CDR3 is 15 amino acids long.